The clone carrying this TCR beta chain is a singleton in its sample. This sample is drawn from a study of blood T cell repertoires in COVID-19. Generated by immunoSEQ multiplex PCR, the TCRdb table keeps only in-frame clones and is missing some. In the table there are 220,000 or so clones, 82% of which are singletons. CDR3 length equals 14 residues. The germline gives CDR1 SGDLS, CDR2 YYNGEE. V was pared by 4 bases and J by 1 base, with 4 bases of the junction left unmatched. The rearrangement links TRBV9 to TRBJ2-5, with TRBD1 identical over 7 bases. The sequence derives from an elderly woman with acute or convalescent COVID-19. Sample: peripheral blood. The CDR3 loop reads CASSRGQSQETQYF. CDR3 DNA sequence: TGTGCCAGCAGCCGGGGACAGTCCCAAGAGACCCAGTACTTC.